Here is one TCR beta chain with its context. The antigen is not known. The data derive from a study of cytomegalovirus exposure and HLA in healthy donors. Findings and caveats of the study: As immune exposure information, only CMV serostatus was available. In a later analysis, 17,000 or so TCR beta sequences were associated with HLA alleles at 0.05 false discovery rate. Later analysis associated a missense DCLRE1C variant with TCR beta V- and J-gene trimming.

Trimming left V 1 base short and J 4 bases short, with 10 bases between. The CDR3 runs to 14 residues. Germline V gives CDR1 SGHVS, CDR2 FNYEAQ. The PCR used 60 Vbeta and 13 Jbeta primers. Using immunoSEQ multiplex PCR, the repertoire was profiled, and TCRdb retains in-frame clones only, with some absent. Of 150,000 to 200,000 clones in the sample, under 9.5% were seen once. The V and J genes are TRBV7-6 and TRBJ2-5, with D perhaps TRBD2 (6 bases). The sample comprised PBMCs. This clonotype was sampled from a woman aged 30 to 39 in good health and CMV-seropositive. Here the CDR3 reads CASSLGGAGETQYF. The CDR3 DNA reads TGTGCCAGCAGCTTAGGCGGGGCGGGAGAGACCCAGTACTTC.